The 8 T cell receptor beta chains below come from one sample, sequenced in a study of blood T cell repertoires in COVID-19. Only in-frame clones appear in the TCRdb table, and some are missing; sequencing was by immunoSEQ multiplex PCR. The profile shows around 130,000 clones, 84% of them singletons. Sequenced sample: peripheral blood. The origin of the receptors is a woman aged 55-69 years with acute or convalescent COVID-19.

The chain employs TRBV27 and TRBJ2-7; no firm D call. In germline, CDR1 is MNHEY, CDR2 SMNVEV (reference sequence). There are 13 residues in the CDR3. Between the trimmed V and J ends, which lost 1 base and 5 bases, there was a span of 9 bases. CDR3 sequence reads: CASSLYSENEQYF. The CDR3 region has the DNA TGTGCCAGCAGTTTATATTCCGAGAACGAGCAGTACTTC.

This clone was observed once. J is TRBJ1-5 and V is TRBV12-3 or TRBV12-4; D is uncertain. This CDR3 is 13 amino acids long. V lost 4 bases and J lost 4, with 8 bases in between. The CDR3 bases are TGTGCCAGCAGTTCGAGGGCTAATCAGCCCCAGCATTTT. It is translated as CASSSRANQPQHF.

This chain uses TRBV15 with TRBJ2-1; D is perhaps TRBD1 (6 bases). Germline loops: CDR1 LNHNV, CDR2 YYDKDF (reference sequence). The CDR3 length is 15 residues. Trimming left V 1 base short and J 7 bases short, with 14 bases between. The CDR3 region is CATSRARQAGNEQFF. The CDR3 DNA is TGTGCCACCAGCAGAGCTCGACAGGCGGGTAATGAGCAGTTCTTC.

This rearrangement joins TRBV5-5 to TRBJ1-2; 7 bases are a match to TRBD1. The length of the CDR3 is 13 residues. Germline lookup yields CDR1 SGHKS and CDR2 YYEKEE (reference sequence). The J segment lost 4 bases and the V segment lost 5 bases, leaving 5 bases of the junction unmatched. CDR3 sequence reads: CASSPTGFYGYTF. The CDR3 bases are TGTGCCAGCAGTCCGACAGGGTTCTATGGCTACACCTTC. Using reference TRBV5-5 and TRBJ1-2 for the parts outside the CDR3, the full variable domain is DAGVTQSPTHLIKTRGQQVTLRCSPISGHKSVSWYQQVLGQGPQFIFQYYEKEERGRGNFPDRFSARQFPNYSSELNVNALLLGDSALYLCASSPTGFYGYTFGSGTRLTVV.

This clone was observed a single time. This chain links TRBV11-2 with TRBJ1-2; D perhaps matches TRBD1 (5 bases). V lost 9 bases, J lost 7 bases, and 18 bases lay in between. This CDR3 is built from 13 residues. Germline-derived CDR1 and CDR2 are SGHAT and FQNNGV. CDR3 region: CASQRSGDGGYTF. The CDR3 region has the DNA TGTGCCAGTCAGCGATCGGGGGATGGTGGCTACACCTTC.

This clone was seen a single time. This chain uses TRBV18 with TRBJ2-1; 8 nucleotides line up with TRBD2. CDR1 KGHSH and CDR2 LQKENI come from the germline V gene. This CDR3 is 16 amino acids long. V trimming: 0 bases; J trimming: 5 bases; junction bases outside the gene matches: 6. CDR3 in amino acids: CASSPPTGGGHNEQFF. In DNA, the CDR3 is TGTGCCAGCTCACCACCGACCGGGGGGGGCCACAATGAGCAGTTCTTC.

This clone has only one observation. This chain's CDR3 is CASSQEGQGELFF. The CDR3 DNA follows: TGCGCCAGCAGCCAAGAGGGCCAAGGGGAGCTGTTTTTT. The chain employs TRBV4-1 and TRBJ2-2, with D unresolved. The CDR3 runs 13 residues. Germline V gene lookup returns CDR1 MGHRA and CDR2 YSYEKL. Trimming removed 0 bases at V and 8 bases at J, with 7 bases between.

The chain joins TRBV30 to TRBJ1-1; tentative D call: TRBD1 (5 bases). V was trimmed by 0 bases and J by 3 bases, leaving 23 bases between them. The germline V gene has CDR1 GTSNPN and CDR2 SVGIG (reference sequence). This CDR3 region has 18 residues. The CDR3 region is CAWSVQAPPSRSDTEAFF. Here the CDR3 DNA reads TGTGCCTGGAGTGTACAGGCGCCCCCTTCTCGTTCGGACACTGAAGCTTTCTTT.